The 11 T cell receptor beta chains listed next were all sequenced from one sample in a study of cytomegalovirus exposure and HLA in healthy donors. The PCR was carried out with 60 Vbeta primers and 13 Jbeta primers. Produced via immunoSEQ multiplex PCR; TCRdb's table is partial and in-frame only. The sample shows about 130,000 clones, roughly 79% of them seen only once. The sample consisted of PBMCs. Receptor source: a young man in good health and CMV-seronegative.

This chain joins TRBV19 and TRBJ1-1; TRBD1 might be the D (5 bases). The CDR3 covers 12 residues. Trimming left V 10 bases short and J 5 bases short, with 14 bases between. Germline V lookup: CDR1 LNHDA, CDR2 SQIVND (reference sequence). CDR3 sequence (DNA): TGTGCCACTCGGGGGGAGATAACTGAAGCTTTCTTT. It encodes CATRGEITEAFF.

The chain links TRBV13 to TRBJ1-6; no clear D. Germline V CDR1 and CDR2: PRHDT, FYEKMQ (reference sequence). V was cut by 8 bases and J by 6 bases, with 11 bases left in between. The CDR3 has 13 amino acids. CDR3 sequence reads: CASRQQTNSPLHF. The CDR3 DNA sequence: TGTGCCAGCCGTCAACAGACTAATTCACCCCTCCACTTT.

This clone is a singleton in its sample. This chain joins TRBV30 and TRBJ2-3; 8 nucleotides line up with TRBD1. J gave up 0 bases and V 2 bases, and 13 bases lay outside the gene matches. The CDR3 sequence is 18 residues long. CDR1 and CDR2 (germline): GTSNPN, SVGIG (reference sequence). The CDR3 is CAWSIGETGDFSTDTQYF. CDR3 DNA sequence: TGTGCCTGGAGTATAGGGGAGACAGGGGACTTTAGCACAGATACGCAGTATTTT.

The J gene is TRBJ1-1, the V gene TRBV28; the D gene is possibly TRBD1 (5 bases). The V end was cut by 4 bases, the J end by 12 bases, with 15 bases between. The CDR3 is made up of 12 amino acids. Germline CDR1 reads MDHEN; CDR2 reads SYDVKM. CDR3 nucleotides: TGTGCCAGCAGTTCCGTGATCAGGGTAACTTTCTTT. This codes for CASSSVIRVTFF. The complete variable domain, with remaining parts taken from reference TRBV28 and TRBJ1-1, reads DVKVTQSSRYLVKRTGEKVFLECVQDMDHENMFWYRQDPGLGLRLIYFSYDVKMKEKGDIPEGYSVSREKKERFSLILESASTNQTSMYLCASSSVIRVTFFGQGTRLTVV.

V and J are TRBV7-9 and TRBJ2-7; 10 bases match TRBD1. This CDR3 has 15 amino acids. Per the germline V gene, CDR1 is SEHNR and CDR2 is FQNEAQ (reference sequence). J gave up 4 bases and V 5 bases, and 8 bases lay outside the gene matches. Here the CDR3 reads CASSAPGTGVYEQYF. The CDR3 bases are TGTGCCAGCAGCGCCCCCGGGACAGGGGTTTACGAGCAGTACTTC.

The rearrangement joins TRBV5-1 to TRBJ2-7; 7 bases match TRBD2. Germline trimming cut 0 bases from V and 2 bases from J; bases unmatched to any gene: 5. The CDR3 has 15 amino acids. Looked up from germline, CDR1 is SGHRS and CDR2 is YFSETQ. CDR3 amino acids: CASSLAAGVTYEQYF. The CDR3 nucleotides read TGCGCCAGCAGCTTGGCGGCGGGAGTAACCTACGAGCAGTACTTC.

The J gene is TRBJ2-5, the V gene TRBV5-8; D possibly corresponds to TRBD1 (6 bases). Germline V gene sequence: CDR1 SGHTS, CDR2 YDEGEE. The CDR3 runs to 16 residues. V was clipped by 0 bases and J by 3 bases, with 15 bases between them. DNA for the CDR3: TGTGCCAGCAGCTTGGGAGGGGGTCTTACTGAAGAGACCCAGTACTTC. This codes for CASSLGGGLTEETQYF.

The chain combines TRBV30 with TRBJ1-2, with unresolved D. Trimming took 2 bases from V and 6 from J, leaving 7 bases between them. CDR1 and CDR2 (germline): GTSNPN, SVGIG (reference sequence). The CDR3 has 11 residues. This chain's CDR3 is CAWSRGDGYTF. In DNA, the CDR3 is TGTGCCTGGAGTCGCGGGGATGGCTACACCTTC.

In this sample, this clone turned up a few times. The chain carries TRBV6-6 and TRBJ2-7, with a possible D match to TRBD1 (5 bases). The V gene lost 3 bases and the J gene lost 6 bases, with 9 bases spanning the gap. Germline lookup yields CDR1 MNHNY and CDR2 SVGAGI (reference sequence). The CDR3 totals 12 residues. The CDR3 loop reads CASSYGALEQYF. CDR3 in DNA: TGTGCCAGCAGTTATGGGGCCCTCGAGCAGTACTTC.

This sequence joins TRBV4-2 and TRBJ2-2; 9 bases map to TRBD2. Germline CDR1 LGHNA, CDR2 YNFKEQ. The CDR3 contains 15 residues. V shed 11 bases and J 4 bases; nucleotides not matched to a gene: 11. The CDR3 is CACRGSSGSTGELFF. The CDR3 region has the DNA TGTGCCTGCCGGGGAAGTAGCGGGAGCACCGGGGAGCTGTTTTTT.

The chain is built from TRBV4-3 and TRBJ1-4; no definite D call. Trimming removed 2 bases at V and 4 bases at J, with 26 bases between. The CDR3 is 20 residues long. Germline CDR1 and CDR2: LGHNA and YSLEER. CDR3 amino acids: CASSQSNPEAPTYYNEKLFF. Here the CDR3 DNA reads TGCGCCAGCAGCCAATCTAACCCGGAGGCGCCGACCTACTATAATGAAAAACTGTTTTTT.